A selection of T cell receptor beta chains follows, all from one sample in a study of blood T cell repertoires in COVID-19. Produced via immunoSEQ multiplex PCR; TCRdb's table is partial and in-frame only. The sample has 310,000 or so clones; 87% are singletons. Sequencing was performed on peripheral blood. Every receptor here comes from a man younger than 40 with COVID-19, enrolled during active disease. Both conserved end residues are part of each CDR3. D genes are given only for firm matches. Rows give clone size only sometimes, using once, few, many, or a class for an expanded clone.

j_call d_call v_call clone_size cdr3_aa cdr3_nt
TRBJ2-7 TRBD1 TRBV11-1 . CASSLGTGNYEQYF TGTGCCAGCAGCTTAGGGACAGGGAACTACGAGCAGTACTTC
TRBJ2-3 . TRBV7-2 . CASSFGTGTDTQYF TGTGCCAGCAGCTTCGGGACTGGCACAGATACGCAGTATTTT
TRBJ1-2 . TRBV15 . CATSRDLGREVGYTF TGTGCCACCAGCAGAGACCTAGGCAGGGAGGTAGGCTACACCTTC
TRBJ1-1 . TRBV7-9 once CASSARGSGGEAFF TGTGCCAGCAGCGCCCGGGGTTCCGGTGGTGAAGCTTTCTTT
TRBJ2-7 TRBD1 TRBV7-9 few CASSGGTGDYEQYF TGTGCCAGCAGCGGCGGGACAGGGGATTACGAGCAGTACTTC
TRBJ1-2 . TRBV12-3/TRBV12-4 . CASSLVQGGYTF TGTGCCAGCAGTTTAGTACAGGGCGGCTACACCTTC
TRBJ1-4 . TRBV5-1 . CASSLDPTANEKLFF TGCGCCAGCAGCTTGGACCCGACAGCTAATGAAAAACTGTTTTTT
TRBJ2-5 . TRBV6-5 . CASSYSVLETQYF TGTGCCAGCAGTTACTCCGTTCTAGAGACCCAGTACTTC
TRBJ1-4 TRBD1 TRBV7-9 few CASSITRGEKLFF TGTGCCAGCAGCATAACCAGGGGGGAAAAACTGTTTTTT
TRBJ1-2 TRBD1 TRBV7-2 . CASSLNGAGQYYTF TGTGCCAGCAGCTTAAACGGGGCGGGACAGTACTACACCTTC
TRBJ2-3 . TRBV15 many CATSSGRRGPTDTQYF TGTGCCACCAGCAGTGGTAGGCGGGGGCCCACAGATACGCAGTATTTT
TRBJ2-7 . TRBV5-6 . CASSFTGTYEQYF TGTGCCAGCAGCTTTACAGGGACCTACGAGCAGTACTTC
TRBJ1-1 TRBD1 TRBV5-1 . CASSPDGQGRTEAFF TGCGCCAGCAGCCCAGACGGACAGGGAAGGACTGAAGCTTTCTTT
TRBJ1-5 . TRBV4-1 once CASSQDPRGSQPQHF TGCGCCAGCAGCCAAGATCCCAGGGGAAGTCAGCCCCAGCATTTT
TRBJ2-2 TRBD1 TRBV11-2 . CASRKGQRSTGELFF TGTGCCAGCAGAAAGGGACAGCGCTCCACCGGGGAGCTGTTTTTT
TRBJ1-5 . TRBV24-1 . CATSDVLLGNQHF TGTGCCACCAGTGACGTCTTACTAGGAAACCAGCATTTT
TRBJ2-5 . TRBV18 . CASSPPAGETQYF TGTGCCAGCTCACCACCGGCGGGGGAGACCCAGTACTTC
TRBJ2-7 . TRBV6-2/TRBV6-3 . CASSRDRAYEQYF TGTGCCAGCAGCCGCGACAGAGCCTACGAGCAGTACTTC
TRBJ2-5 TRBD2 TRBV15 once CATSSQTSGDRETQYF TGTGCCACCAGCAGCCAGACTAGCGGTGACAGGGAGACCCAGTACTTC
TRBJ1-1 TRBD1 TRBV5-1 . CASTYFGTGNTEAFF TGCGCCAGCACCTACTTTGGGACAGGGAACACTGAAGCTTTCTTT
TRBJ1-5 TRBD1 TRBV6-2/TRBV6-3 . CASSSGQRQPQHF TGTGCCAGCAGCTCGGGACAGAGGCAGCCCCAGCATTTT
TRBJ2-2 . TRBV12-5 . CASGRDALTFGTTGELFF TGTGCTAGTGGCCGGGACGCCTTGACTTTCGGGACTACCGGGGAGCTGTTTTTT
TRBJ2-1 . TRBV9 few CASSGARSYNEQFF TGTGCCAGCAGCGGCGCCCGCTCCTACAATGAGCAGTTCTTC
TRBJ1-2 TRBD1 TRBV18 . CASSRGQEEGYTF TGTGCCAGCTCACGTGGACAGGAAGAAGGCTACACCTTC
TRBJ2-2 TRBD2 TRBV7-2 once CASSLSPGGGGPAGELFF TGTGCCAGCAGCCTCTCGCCGGGCGGGGGGGGGCCGGCCGGGGAGCTGTTTTTT
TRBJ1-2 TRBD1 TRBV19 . CASSRQGNYGYTF TGTGCCAGTAGCAGACAGGGGAACTATGGCTACACCTTC
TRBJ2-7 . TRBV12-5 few CASGLVTGEQYF TGTGCTAGTGGTTTGGTGACGGGCGAGCAGTACTTC
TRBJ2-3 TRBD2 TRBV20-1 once CSASRASGGDTQYF TGCAGTGCTAGTCGGGCTAGCGGGGGTGATACGCAGTATTTT
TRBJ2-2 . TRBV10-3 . CAIRYLESGELFF TGTGCCATCAGATACCTAGAGTCCGGGGAGCTGTTTTTT
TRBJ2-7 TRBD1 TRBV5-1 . CASSFGQGDSLEQYF TGCGCCAGCAGCTTCGGCCAGGGGGATTCGCTTGAGCAGTACTTC
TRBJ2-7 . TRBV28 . CASSLETFSYEQYF TGTGCCAGCAGTTTAGAGACATTCTCCTACGAGCAGTACTTC
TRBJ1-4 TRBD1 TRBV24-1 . CATSDSQTGWHEKLFF TGTGCCACCAGTGATTCTCAGACAGGGTGGCATGAAAAACTGTTTTTT
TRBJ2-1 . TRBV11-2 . CASSPLETGIPQFF TGTGCCAGCAGCCCGCTAGAGACCGGGATCCCGCAGTTCTTC
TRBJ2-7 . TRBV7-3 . CASSLGLVYEQYF TGTGCCAGCAGCTTGGGACTGGTCTACGAGCAGTACTTC
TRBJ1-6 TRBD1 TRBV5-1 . CASSPGQENSPLHF TGCGCCAGCAGCCCGGGACAGGAGAATTCACCCCTCCACTTT
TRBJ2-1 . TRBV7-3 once CASSSRDKIYNEQFF TGTGCCAGCAGCTCCCGGGACAAAATCTACAATGAGCAGTTCTTC
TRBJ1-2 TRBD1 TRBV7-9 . CASSSPYRDRDHGYTF TGTGCCAGCAGCTCCCCATACCGGGACAGGGATCATGGCTACACCTTC
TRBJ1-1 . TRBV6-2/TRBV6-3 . CASSLVQDTEAFF TGTGCCAGCAGTTTAGTTCAGGACACTGAAGCTTTCTTT
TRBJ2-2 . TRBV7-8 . CASSLFAGTNTGELFF TGTGCCAGCAGCTTATTTGCGGGAACGAACACCGGGGAGCTGTTTTTT
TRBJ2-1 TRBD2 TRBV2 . CADSSGGSNEQFF TGTGCCGACTCTAGCGGGGGTTCAAATGAGCAGTTCTTC
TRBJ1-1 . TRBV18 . CASSRSTVRDTEAFF TGTGCCAGCTCACGCTCAACAGTGAGGGACACTGAAGCTTTCTTT
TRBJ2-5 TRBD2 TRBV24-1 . CATSASSSGKTQYF TGTGCCACCAGTGCCAGTTCTAGCGGGAAGACCCAGTACTTC
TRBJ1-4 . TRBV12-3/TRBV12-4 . CASTRQGKKLFF TGTGCCAGCACGCGGCAGGGTAAAAAACTGTTTTTT
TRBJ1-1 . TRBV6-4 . CASSDSFEVKNTEAFF TGTGCCAGCAGTGACTCGTTCGAGGTCAAGAACACTGAAGCTTTCTTT
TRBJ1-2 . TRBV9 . CASSPGDSLPYGYTF TGTGCCAGCAGCCCCGGGGACTCCCTTCCCTATGGCTACACCTTC